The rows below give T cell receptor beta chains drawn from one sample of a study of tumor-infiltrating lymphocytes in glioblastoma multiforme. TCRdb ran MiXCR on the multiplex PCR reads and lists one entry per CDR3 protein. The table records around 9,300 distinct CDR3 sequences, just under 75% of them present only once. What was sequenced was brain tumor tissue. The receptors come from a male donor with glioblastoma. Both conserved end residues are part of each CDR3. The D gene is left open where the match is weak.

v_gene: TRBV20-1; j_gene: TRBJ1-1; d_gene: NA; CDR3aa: CSASQGMNTEAFF
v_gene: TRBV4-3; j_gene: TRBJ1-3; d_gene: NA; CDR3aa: CASSPRHSQFSGNTIYF
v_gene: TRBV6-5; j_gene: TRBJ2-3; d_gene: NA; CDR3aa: CANTYGDMRYF
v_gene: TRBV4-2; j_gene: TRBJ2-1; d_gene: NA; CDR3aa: CTSSYSPAGKFLSYNEQFF
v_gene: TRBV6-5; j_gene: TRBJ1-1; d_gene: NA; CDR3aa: CASSPDSPTIGAFF
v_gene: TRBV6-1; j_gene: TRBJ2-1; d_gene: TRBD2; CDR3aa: CASRSGDSYNEQFF
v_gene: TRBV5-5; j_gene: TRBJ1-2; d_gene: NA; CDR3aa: CASSWNDGYTF
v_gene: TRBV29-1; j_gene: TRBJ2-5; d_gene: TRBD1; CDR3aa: CSAADRYQETQYF
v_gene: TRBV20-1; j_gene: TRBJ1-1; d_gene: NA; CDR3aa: CSAKDAGGADTEAFF
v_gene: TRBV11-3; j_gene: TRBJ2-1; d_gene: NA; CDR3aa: CASGTRNSYNEQFF
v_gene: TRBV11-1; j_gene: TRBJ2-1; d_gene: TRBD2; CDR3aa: CASSLAGGSYNEQFF
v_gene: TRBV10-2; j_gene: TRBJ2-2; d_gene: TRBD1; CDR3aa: CASSESGTANTGELFF
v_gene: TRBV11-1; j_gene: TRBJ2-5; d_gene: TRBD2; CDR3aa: CASSSAGLGSETQYF
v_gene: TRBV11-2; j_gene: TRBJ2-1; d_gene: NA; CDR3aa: CVSTLDRGDKQFF
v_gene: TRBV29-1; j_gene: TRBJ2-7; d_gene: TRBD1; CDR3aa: CSVEKGRGLHEQYF
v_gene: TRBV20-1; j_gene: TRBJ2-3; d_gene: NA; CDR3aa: CSARDEAGPRTDTQYF
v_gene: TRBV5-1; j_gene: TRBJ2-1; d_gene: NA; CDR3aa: CASSLVAGGMGYNEQFF
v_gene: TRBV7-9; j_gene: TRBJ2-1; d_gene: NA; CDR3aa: CASSLAGGIGNEQFF
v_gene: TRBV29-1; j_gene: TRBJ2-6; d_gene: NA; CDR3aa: CSVWGDTGANVLTF
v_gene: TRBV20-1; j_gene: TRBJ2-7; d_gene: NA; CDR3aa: CSASKGTTYEQYF
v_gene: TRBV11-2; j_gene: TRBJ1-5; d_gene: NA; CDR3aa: CASILVEDQPQHF
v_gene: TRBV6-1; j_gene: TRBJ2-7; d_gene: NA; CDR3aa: CASSERSRAGYYEQYF
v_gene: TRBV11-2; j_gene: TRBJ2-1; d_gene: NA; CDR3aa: CASSLGMVNEQFF
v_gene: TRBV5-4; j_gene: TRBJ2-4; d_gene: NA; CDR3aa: CASSCWADENIQHF
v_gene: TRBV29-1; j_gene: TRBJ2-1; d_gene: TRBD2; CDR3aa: CAHKLADNEQFF
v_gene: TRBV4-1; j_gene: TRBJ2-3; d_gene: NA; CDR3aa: CASSQDPVAGSSTDTQYF
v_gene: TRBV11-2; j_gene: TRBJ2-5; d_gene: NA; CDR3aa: CASRTVQETQYF
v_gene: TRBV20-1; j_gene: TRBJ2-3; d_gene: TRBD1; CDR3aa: CSAPDLRQGYSTDTQYF
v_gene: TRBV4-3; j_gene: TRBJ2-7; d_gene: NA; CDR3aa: CASSQDYRERNEQYF
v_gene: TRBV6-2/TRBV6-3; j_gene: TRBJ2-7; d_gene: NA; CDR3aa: CAGSYREYGKQYF